The clone carrying this T cell receptor (beta chain) has just one count. Noted time point: pretreatment peripheral blood. Patient disease was locally advanced or metastatic urothelial carcinoma. Measured with immunoSEQ multiplex PCR; TCRdb has only the in-frame clones, and not every one. This table has more than 75,000 clones, around 83% appearing once. The sample comes from a study of PD-L1 blockade in urothelial cancer. The receptor was derived from a man aged 55 to 70 with urothelial cancer. Sequencing was performed on PBMCs, taken around atezolizumab (anti-PD-L1) treatment.

CDR3 amino acids: CASSSGGAGDTQYF. CDR3 in DNA: TGTGCCAGCAGTAGCGGGGGGGCCGGAGATACGCAGTATTTT. The V and J genes are TRBV7-9 and TRBJ2-3; 11 bases map to TRBD2. Germline lookup yields CDR1 SEHNR and CDR2 FQNEAQ (reference sequence). The CDR3 covers 14 residues. V was clipped by 6 bases and J by 5 bases; unmatched bases: 4.